This is a list of T cell receptor beta chains from one sample in a study of T cell responses to AZD1222 COVID-19 vaccine. Sequenced by immunoSEQ multiplex PCR; TCRdb stores in-frame clones only, minus some. The repertoire consists of roughly 100,000 clones, with 70% to 90% occurring once and the leading ten covering less than 3%. Sample: peripheral blood, taken on day 0 of AZD1222 vaccination. These receptors were collected from an adult in good health. The CDR3 runs from the conserved cysteine through the conserved F or W. The D gene is left open where the match is weak. A row's size may be missing; if present it is once, few, many or a size class.

j_gene: TRBJ1-3
abundance: NA
d_gene: NA
v_gene: TRBV4-1
CDR3aa: CASSQDPGEGNTIYF
CDR3nt: TGCGCCAGCAGCCAAGATCCAGGGGAAGGAAACACCATATATTTT

j_gene: TRBJ2-1
abundance: NA
d_gene: TRBD2
v_gene: TRBV7-8
CDR3aa: CASSVREASAGEQFF
CDR3nt: TGTGCCAGCAGCGTAAGGGAGGCTTCAGCGGGGGAGCAGTTCTTC

j_gene: TRBJ1-1
abundance: few
d_gene: TRBD1
v_gene: TRBV5-4
CDR3aa: CASSLYGTGRRNTEAFF
CDR3nt: TGTGCCAGCAGCTTGTACGGGACAGGGAGGCGGAACACTGAAGCTTTCTTT

j_gene: TRBJ1-1
abundance: NA
d_gene: NA
v_gene: TRBV4-3
CDR3aa: CASSLGQEGTNTEAFF
CDR3nt: TGCGCCAGCAGCCTCGGGCAGGAGGGTACGAACACTGAAGCTTTCTTT

j_gene: TRBJ1-1
abundance: NA
d_gene: NA
v_gene: TRBV27
CDR3aa: CASSFRGSEAFF
CDR3nt: TGTGCCAGCAGTTTCCGGGGGTCTGAAGCTTTCTTT

j_gene: TRBJ1-3
abundance: NA
d_gene: NA
v_gene: TRBV13
CDR3aa: CASSLGGVGNTIYF
CDR3nt: TGTGCCAGCAGCTTAGGAGGGGTTGGAAACACCATATATTTT

j_gene: TRBJ1-2
abundance: NA
d_gene: NA
v_gene: TRBV5-6
CDR3aa: CASSFQAGEGYTF
CDR3nt: TGTGCCAGCAGCTTCCAGGCAGGGGAAGGCTACACCTTC

j_gene: TRBJ1-2
abundance: NA
d_gene: NA
v_gene: TRBV6-5
CDR3aa: CASSYFRGKYGYTF
CDR3nt: TGTGCCAGCAGTTACTTCCGGGGCAAGTATGGCTACACCTTC

j_gene: TRBJ2-2
abundance: few
d_gene: NA
v_gene: TRBV7-9
CDR3aa: CASSPGWTGELFF
CDR3nt: TGTGCCAGCAGCCCAGGGTGGACCGGGGAGCTGTTTTTT

j_gene: TRBJ1-1
abundance: NA
d_gene: NA
v_gene: TRBV27
CDR3aa: CASSLTLSRIAFF
CDR3nt: TGTGCCAGCAGTTTAACCTTATCCAGGATAGCTTTCTTT

j_gene: TRBJ1-2
abundance: NA
d_gene: NA
v_gene: TRBV6-5
CDR3aa: CASSYSGGDGYTF
CDR3nt: TGTGCCAGCAGTTACTCGGGTGGGGATGGCTACACCTTC

j_gene: TRBJ1-4
abundance: NA
d_gene: TRBD1
v_gene: TRBV4-3
CDR3aa: CASSQGAYRGSNEKLFF
CDR3nt: TGCGCCAGCAGCCAAGGGGCCTACAGGGGGTCTAATGAAAAACTGTTTTTT

j_gene: TRBJ1-1
abundance: NA
d_gene: TRBD1
v_gene: TRBV7-6
CDR3aa: CASRSITGVNTEAFF
CDR3nt: TGTGCCAGCAGGTCTATCACAGGGGTTAACACTGAAGCTTTCTTT

j_gene: TRBJ2-5
abundance: NA
d_gene: NA
v_gene: TRBV15
CDR3aa: CATSRPQETQYF
CDR3nt: TGTGCCACCAGCAGACCGCAAGAGACCCAGTACTTC

j_gene: TRBJ2-3
abundance: NA
d_gene: NA
v_gene: TRBV15
CDR3aa: CATNPSGGTDTQYF
CDR3nt: TGTGCCACTAACCCATCCGGGGGCACAGATACGCAGTATTTT